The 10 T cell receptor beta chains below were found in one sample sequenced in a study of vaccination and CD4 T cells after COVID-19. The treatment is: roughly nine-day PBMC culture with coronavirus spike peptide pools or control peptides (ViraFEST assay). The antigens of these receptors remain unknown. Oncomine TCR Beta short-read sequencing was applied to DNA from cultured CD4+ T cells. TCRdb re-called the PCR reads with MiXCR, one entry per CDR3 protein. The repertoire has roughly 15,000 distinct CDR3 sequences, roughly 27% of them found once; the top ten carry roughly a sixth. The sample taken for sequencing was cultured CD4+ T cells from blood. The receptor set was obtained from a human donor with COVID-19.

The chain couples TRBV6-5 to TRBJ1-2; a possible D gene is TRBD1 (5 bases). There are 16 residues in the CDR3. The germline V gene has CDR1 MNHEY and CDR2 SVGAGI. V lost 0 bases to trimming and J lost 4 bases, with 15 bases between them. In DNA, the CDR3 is TGTGCCAGCAGTTACTCTTCTGTAGGGGTTAGCTATGGCTACACCTTC. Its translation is CASSYSSVGVSYGYTF.

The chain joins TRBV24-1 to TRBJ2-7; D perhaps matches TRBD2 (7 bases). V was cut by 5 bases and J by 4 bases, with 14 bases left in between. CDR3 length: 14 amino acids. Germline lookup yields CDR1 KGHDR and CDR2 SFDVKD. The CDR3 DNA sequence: TGTGCCACCAGTGCCTCGGGGGGCGGGTACGAGCAGTACTTC. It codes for CATSASGGGYEQYF.

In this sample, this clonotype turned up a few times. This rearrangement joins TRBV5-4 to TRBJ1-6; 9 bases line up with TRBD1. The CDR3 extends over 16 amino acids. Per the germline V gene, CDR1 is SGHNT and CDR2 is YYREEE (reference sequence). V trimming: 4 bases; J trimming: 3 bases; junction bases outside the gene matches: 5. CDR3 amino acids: CASSGTGGLYNSPLHF. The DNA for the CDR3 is TGTGCCAGCAGCGGCACAGGGGGCCTCTATAATTCACCCCTCCACTTT.

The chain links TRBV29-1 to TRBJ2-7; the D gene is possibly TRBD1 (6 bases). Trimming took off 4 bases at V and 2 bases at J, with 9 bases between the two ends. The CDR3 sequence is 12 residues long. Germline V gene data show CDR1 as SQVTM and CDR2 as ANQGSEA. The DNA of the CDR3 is TGCAGCGTTGTGGGGGCGACCTACGAGCAGTACTTC. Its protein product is CSVVGATYEQYF.

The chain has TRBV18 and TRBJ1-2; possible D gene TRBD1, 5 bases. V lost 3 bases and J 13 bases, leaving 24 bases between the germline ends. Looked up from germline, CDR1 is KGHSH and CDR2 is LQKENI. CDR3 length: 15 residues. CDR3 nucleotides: TGTGCCAGCTCACCCCCCCACAGTGACAGTAAACTCTCCACCTTC. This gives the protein CASSPPHSDSKLSTF.

This chain's CDR3 is CASSLDSYGYTF. The CDR3 DNA follows: TGCGCCAGCAGCTTGGACAGCTATGGCTACACCTTC. V and J are TRBV5-1 and TRBJ1-2, with D unresolved. Germline CDR1 reads SGHRS; CDR2 reads YFSETQ. This CDR3 has 12 residues. V was shortened by 0 bases and J by 4 bases, with 4 bases between the two germline ends.

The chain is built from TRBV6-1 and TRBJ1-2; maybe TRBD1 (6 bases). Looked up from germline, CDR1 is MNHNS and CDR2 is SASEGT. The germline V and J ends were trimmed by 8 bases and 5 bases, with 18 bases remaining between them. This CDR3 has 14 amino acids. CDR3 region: CASLPIGGAYGYTF. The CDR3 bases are TGTGCCAGCTTACCAATTGGGGGGGCGTATGGCTACACCTTC.

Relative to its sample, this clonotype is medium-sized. CDR3 region: CAWSDRNTIYF. In DNA, the CDR3 is TGTGCCTGGAGTGATAGAAACACCATATATTTT. This chain links TRBV30 with TRBJ1-3; no reliable D call. V was trimmed by 1 base and J by 5 bases, leaving 3 bases between them. The CDR3 has 11 residues. CDR1 is GTSNPN, CDR2 SVGIG, per germline (reference sequence).

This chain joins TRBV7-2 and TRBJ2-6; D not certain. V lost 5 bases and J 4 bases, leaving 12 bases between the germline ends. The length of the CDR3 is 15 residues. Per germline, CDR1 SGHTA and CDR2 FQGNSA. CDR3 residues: CASSPPRTGANVLTF. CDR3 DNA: TGTGCCAGCAGCCCACCTAGGACCGGGGCCAACGTCCTGACTTTC.

CDR3 sequence reads: CASGTSGGPSTGELFF. The CDR3 DNA sequence: TGTGCCTCCGGGACTAGCGGGGGGCCGTCCACCGGGGAGCTGTTTTTT. The V gene is TRBV10-3, the J gene TRBJ2-2; TRBD2 matches at 15 bases. The CDR3 is 16 residues long. Germline-derived CDR1 and CDR2 are ENHRY and SYGVKD. The trim removed 11 bases at V and 4 bases at J, leaving 8 bases unmatched.